These T cell receptor beta chains were read from a single sample in a study of T cells expressing NK-cell markers. Reprocessing the 5' RACE reads, TCRdb reports a single entry for every CDR3 protein and omits DNA. Its clone listing holds around 110,000 distinct CDR3 sequences. Input material: blood T cells: a sorted CD56 or NKG2C T cell subset, CD4+ or CD8+ T cells, or bulk PBMC T cells (not recorded which). Receptor source: a woman aged 18 to 69 in good health. Both conserved end residues are part of each CDR3. Part of the rows lack a size; the others show once, few, many or a class for expanded clones.

cdr3_length: 12
clone_size: hyperexpanded
j_call: TRBJ2-6
v_call: TRBV4-2
cdr3_aa: CASRSGANVLTF

cdr3_length: 12
clone_size: -
j_call: TRBJ2-7
v_call: TRBV19
cdr3_aa: CASSTYRDEQYF

cdr3_length: 17
clone_size: -
j_call: TRBJ2-1
v_call: TRBV20-1
cdr3_aa: CSARSSSTSGPRDEQFF

cdr3_length: 13
clone_size: -
j_call: TRBJ2-5
v_call: TRBV11-2
cdr3_aa: CASSLQGPDTQYF

cdr3_length: 14
clone_size: -
j_call: TRBJ2-1
v_call: TRBV7-9
cdr3_aa: CASSLPGQGGEQFF

cdr3_length: 13
clone_size: -
j_call: TRBJ1-5
v_call: TRBV7-9
cdr3_aa: CASSRVSDQPQHF

cdr3_length: 14
clone_size: -
j_call: TRBJ2-7
v_call: TRBV2
cdr3_aa: CASSAGTVSYEQYF

cdr3_length: 15
clone_size: -
j_call: TRBJ1-5
v_call: TRBV19
cdr3_aa: CASSIATKSNQPQHF

cdr3_length: 15
clone_size: -
j_call: TRBJ2-7
v_call: TRBV6-2/TRBV6-3
cdr3_aa: CASSYSLKDGYEQYF

cdr3_length: 15
clone_size: -
j_call: TRBJ2-7
v_call: TRBV9
cdr3_aa: CASSVDGTGTYEQYF

cdr3_length: 16
clone_size: -
j_call: TRBJ2-2
v_call: TRBV6-5
cdr3_aa: CASSRLAGAGTGELFF

cdr3_length: 12
clone_size: -
j_call: TRBJ2-1
v_call: TRBV5-6
cdr3_aa: CATYRAGNEQFF

cdr3_length: 14
clone_size: -
j_call: TRBJ2-5
v_call: TRBV4-1
cdr3_aa: CASSRKVYQETQYF

cdr3_length: 15
clone_size: -
j_call: TRBJ2-7
v_call: TRBV7-8
cdr3_aa: CASSLLGAGSYEQYF

cdr3_length: 15
clone_size: -
j_call: TRBJ2-3
v_call: TRBV7-9
cdr3_aa: CASSHPDRGPNTQYF

cdr3_length: 14
clone_size: -
j_call: TRBJ2-7
v_call: TRBV27
cdr3_aa: CASSYMTGSYEQYF

cdr3_length: 14
clone_size: -
j_call: TRBJ1-5
v_call: TRBV20-1
cdr3_aa: CSAVPGQAWEPQHF

cdr3_length: 14
clone_size: -
j_call: TRBJ2-7
v_call: TRBV19
cdr3_aa: CASSIVLGSYEQYF

cdr3_length: 15
clone_size: -
j_call: TRBJ2-1
v_call: TRBV30
cdr3_aa: CAWTAGTGVYNEQFF

cdr3_length: 14
clone_size: -
j_call: TRBJ2-2
v_call: TRBV9
cdr3_aa: CASSVYPLAGELFF

cdr3_length: 15
clone_size: -
j_call: TRBJ2-5
v_call: TRBV28
cdr3_aa: CASSPQGLGRETQYF

cdr3_length: 16
clone_size: -
j_call: TRBJ2-1
v_call: TRBV20-1
cdr3_aa: CSASKAMGGRINEQFF

cdr3_length: 15
clone_size: -
j_call: TRBJ2-1
v_call: TRBV6-1
cdr3_aa: CASSRTSGGSNEQFF

cdr3_length: 14
clone_size: -
j_call: TRBJ2-5
v_call: TRBV25-1
cdr3_aa: CASSGTGGQETQYF

cdr3_length: 19
clone_size: -
j_call: TRBJ2-5
v_call: TRBV29-1
cdr3_aa: CSVEGPVGGGYLGQETQYF

cdr3_length: 13
clone_size: -
j_call: TRBJ2-7
v_call: TRBV18
cdr3_aa: CASSPSGLEEQYF

cdr3_length: 15
clone_size: -
j_call: TRBJ2-5
v_call: TRBV7-8
cdr3_aa: CASSLNEGRLETQYF

cdr3_length: 16
clone_size: -
j_call: TRBJ1-5
v_call: TRBV4-1
cdr3_aa: CASSPAGQWSNQPQHF

cdr3_length: 14
clone_size: -
j_call: TRBJ2-7
v_call: TRBV29-1
cdr3_aa: CSVRDPSLHYEQYF

cdr3_length: 11
clone_size: -
j_call: TRBJ1-4
v_call: TRBV29-1
cdr3_aa: CSGRVNEKLFF

cdr3_length: 15
clone_size: -
j_call: TRBJ2-1
v_call: TRBV11-2
cdr3_aa: CASSHLAGVLDEQFF

cdr3_length: 12
clone_size: -
j_call: TRBJ1-2
v_call: TRBV11-3
cdr3_aa: CASSSGDYGYTF

cdr3_length: 19
clone_size: -
j_call: TRBJ2-5
v_call: TRBV6-2/TRBV6-3
cdr3_aa: CASSYSPTAAGALQETQYF

cdr3_length: 16
clone_size: -
j_call: TRBJ2-5
v_call: TRBV27
cdr3_aa: CASSLLAGPSQETQYF

cdr3_length: 20
clone_size: -
j_call: TRBJ2-5
v_call: TRBV11-1
cdr3_aa: CASSLPQVPDSKAGKETQYF

cdr3_length: 16
clone_size: -
j_call: TRBJ2-6
v_call: TRBV7-8
cdr3_aa: CASPTGGFSGANVLTF

cdr3_length: 14
clone_size: -
j_call: TRBJ2-5
v_call: TRBV6-1
cdr3_aa: CASSATSGGETQYF

cdr3_length: 14
clone_size: -
j_call: TRBJ1-1
v_call: TRBV4-3
cdr3_aa: CASRGAGGNTEAFF

cdr3_length: 15
clone_size: -
j_call: TRBJ2-1
v_call: TRBV20-1
cdr3_aa: CSAKPQGNFYNEQFF

cdr3_length: 16
clone_size: -
j_call: TRBJ2-3
v_call: TRBV4-3
cdr3_aa: CASSQVQGGSTDTQYF

cdr3_length: 14
clone_size: -
j_call: TRBJ2-3
v_call: TRBV20-1
cdr3_aa: CSAYSGGATDTQYF

cdr3_length: 15
clone_size: -
j_call: TRBJ2-1
v_call: TRBV4-2
cdr3_aa: CASSRTSGGADEQFF

cdr3_length: 14
clone_size: -
j_call: TRBJ2-5
v_call: TRBV19
cdr3_aa: CASSMGLAAETQYF

cdr3_length: 15
clone_size: -
j_call: TRBJ2-1
v_call: TRBV25-1
cdr3_aa: CASTPGTSSYIEQFF

cdr3_length: 14
clone_size: -
j_call: TRBJ1-1
v_call: TRBV5-4
cdr3_aa: CASSNGLWNTEAFF

cdr3_length: 15
clone_size: -
j_call: TRBJ2-2
v_call: TRBV9
cdr3_aa: CASSVGGARAGELFF

cdr3_length: 17
clone_size: -
j_call: TRBJ1-2
v_call: TRBV12-3/TRBV12-4
cdr3_aa: CASNPPPGREESYGYTF

cdr3_length: 15
clone_size: -
j_call: TRBJ2-1
v_call: TRBV11-2
cdr3_aa: CASSTRTTVEGEQFF

cdr3_length: 15
clone_size: -
j_call: TRBJ2-6
v_call: TRBV20-1
cdr3_aa: CSAPPGGAGANVLTF

cdr3_length: 14
clone_size: -
j_call: TRBJ2-7
v_call: TRBV11-2
cdr3_aa: CASSLVNSAYEQYF

cdr3_length: 16
clone_size: -
j_call: TRBJ2-2
v_call: TRBV6-5
cdr3_aa: CASSYRDRVGTGELFF

cdr3_length: 16
clone_size: -
j_call: TRBJ2-1
v_call: TRBV7-2
cdr3_aa: CASSLGRRPVGDEQFF

cdr3_length: 16
clone_size: -
j_call: TRBJ2-1
v_call: TRBV9
cdr3_aa: CASSDGTSGRYNEQFF

cdr3_length: 16
clone_size: -
j_call: TRBJ1-1
v_call: TRBV6-1
cdr3_aa: CASHPKKYRGNTEAFF

cdr3_length: 17
clone_size: -
j_call: TRBJ2-2
v_call: TRBV7-9
cdr3_aa: CASSPGGGAENTGELFF